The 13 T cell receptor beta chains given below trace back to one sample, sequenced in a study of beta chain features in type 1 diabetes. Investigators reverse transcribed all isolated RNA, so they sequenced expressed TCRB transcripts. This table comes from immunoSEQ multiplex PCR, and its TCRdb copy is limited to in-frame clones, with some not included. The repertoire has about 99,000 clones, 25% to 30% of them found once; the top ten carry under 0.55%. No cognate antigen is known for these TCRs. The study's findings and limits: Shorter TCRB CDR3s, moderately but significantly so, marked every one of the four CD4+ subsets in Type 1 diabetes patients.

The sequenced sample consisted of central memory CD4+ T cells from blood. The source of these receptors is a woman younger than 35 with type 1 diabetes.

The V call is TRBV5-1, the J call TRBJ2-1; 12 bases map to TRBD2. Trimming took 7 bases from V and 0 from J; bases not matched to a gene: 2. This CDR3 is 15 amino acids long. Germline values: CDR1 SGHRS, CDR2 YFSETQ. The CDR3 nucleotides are TGCGCCAGCCAGGGACTAGCGGGCTCCTACAATGAGCAGTTCTTC. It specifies CASQGLAGSYNEQFF.

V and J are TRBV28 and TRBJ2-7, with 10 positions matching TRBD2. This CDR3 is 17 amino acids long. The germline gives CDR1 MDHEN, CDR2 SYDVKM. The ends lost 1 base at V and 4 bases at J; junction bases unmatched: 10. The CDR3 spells CASSLSPLAGGVYEQYF. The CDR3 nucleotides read TGTGCCAGCAGTTTATCCCCGTTAGCGGGAGGCGTATACGAGCAGTACTTC.

The CDR3: CAISALAAPQETQYF. CDR3 sequence (DNA): TGTGCCATCAGCGCCCTAGCTGCTCCCCAAGAGACCCAGTACTTC. The chain joins TRBV10-3 to TRBJ2-5; perhaps TRBD2 as D (5 bases). Looked up from germline, CDR1 is ENHRY and CDR2 is SYGVKD. This CDR3 contains 15 residues. V was cut by 6 bases and J by 1 base, with 15 bases left in between.

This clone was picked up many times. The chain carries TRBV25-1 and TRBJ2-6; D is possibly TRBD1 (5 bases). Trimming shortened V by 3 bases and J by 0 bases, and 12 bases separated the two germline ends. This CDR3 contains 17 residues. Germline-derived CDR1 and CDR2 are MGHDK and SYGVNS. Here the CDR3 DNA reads TGTGCCAGCAGTGACCTGACGGACAACTCTGGGGCCAACGTCCTGACTTTC. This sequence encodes CASSDLTDNSGANVLTF.

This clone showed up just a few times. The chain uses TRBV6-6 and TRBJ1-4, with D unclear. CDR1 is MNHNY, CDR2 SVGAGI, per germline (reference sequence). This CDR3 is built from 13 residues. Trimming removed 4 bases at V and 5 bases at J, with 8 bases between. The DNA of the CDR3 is TGTGCCAGCAGTTTGATGGAGAATGAAAAACTGTTTTTT. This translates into CASSLMENEKLFF.

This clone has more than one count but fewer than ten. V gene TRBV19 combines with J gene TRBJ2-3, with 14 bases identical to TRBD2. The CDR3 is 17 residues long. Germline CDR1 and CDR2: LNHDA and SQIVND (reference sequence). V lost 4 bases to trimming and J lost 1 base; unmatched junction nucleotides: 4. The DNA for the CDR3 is TGTGCCAGTAGTAGACTAGCGGGAGGGGTGGGCACAGATACGCAGTATTTT. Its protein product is CASSRLAGGVGTDTQYF. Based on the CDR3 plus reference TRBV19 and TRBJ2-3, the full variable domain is DGGITQSPKYLFRKEGQNVTLSCEQNLNHDAMYWYRQDPGQGLRLIYYSQIVNDFQKGDIAEGYSVSREKKESFPLTVTSAQKNPTAFYLCASSRLAGGVGTDTQYFGPGTRLTVL.

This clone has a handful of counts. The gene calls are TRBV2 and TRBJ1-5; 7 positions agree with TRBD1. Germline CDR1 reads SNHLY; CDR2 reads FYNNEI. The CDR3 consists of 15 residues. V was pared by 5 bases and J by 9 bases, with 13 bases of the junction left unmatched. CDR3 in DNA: TGTGCCAGCAGTATCCCCTCACAGGGGATGGGGCCCCAGCATTTT. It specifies CASSIPSQGMGPQHF.

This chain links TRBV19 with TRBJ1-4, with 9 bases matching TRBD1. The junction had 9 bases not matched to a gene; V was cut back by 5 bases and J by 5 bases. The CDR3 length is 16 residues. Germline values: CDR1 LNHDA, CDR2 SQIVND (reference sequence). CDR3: CASSPSRTGANEKLFF. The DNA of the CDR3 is TGTGCCAGTAGTCCCTCCCGGACAGGGGCAAATGAAAAACTGTTTTTT.

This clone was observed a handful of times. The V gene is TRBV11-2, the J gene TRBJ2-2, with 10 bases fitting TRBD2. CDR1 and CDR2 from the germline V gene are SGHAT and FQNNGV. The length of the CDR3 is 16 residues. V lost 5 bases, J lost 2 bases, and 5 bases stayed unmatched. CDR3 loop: CASSRWTSGNTGELFF. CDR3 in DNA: TGTGCCAGCAGCCGATGGACTAGCGGAAACACCGGGGAGCTGTTTTTT.

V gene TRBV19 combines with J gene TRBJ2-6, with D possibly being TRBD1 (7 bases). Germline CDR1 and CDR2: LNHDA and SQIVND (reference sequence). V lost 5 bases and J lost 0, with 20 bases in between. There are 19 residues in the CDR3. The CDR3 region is CASSLRGRGMSSGANVLTF. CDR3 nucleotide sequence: TGTGCCAGTAGTCTGCGGGGCAGGGGGATGAGCTCTGGGGCCAACGTCCTGACTTTC.

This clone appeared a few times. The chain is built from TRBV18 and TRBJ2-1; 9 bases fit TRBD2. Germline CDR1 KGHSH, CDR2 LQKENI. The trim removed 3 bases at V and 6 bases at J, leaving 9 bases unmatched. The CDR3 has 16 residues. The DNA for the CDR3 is TGTGCCAGCTCACCGGTAGCGGGAGTTAGGGGCAATGAGCAGTTCTTC. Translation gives CASSPVAGVRGNEQFF.

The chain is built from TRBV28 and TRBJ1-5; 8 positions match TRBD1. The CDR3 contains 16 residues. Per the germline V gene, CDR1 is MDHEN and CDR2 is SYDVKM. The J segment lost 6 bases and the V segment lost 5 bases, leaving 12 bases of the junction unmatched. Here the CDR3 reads CASSTQGAGVGQPQHF. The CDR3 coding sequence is TGTGCCAGCAGTACCCAGGGGGCAGGGGTCGGTCAGCCCCAGCATTTT. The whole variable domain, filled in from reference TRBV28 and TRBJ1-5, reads DVKVTQSSRYLVKRTGEKVFLECVQDMDHENMFWYRQDPGLGLRLIYFSYDVKMKEKGDIPEGYSVSREKKERFSLILESASTNQTSMYLCASSTQGAGVGQPQHFGDGTRLSIL.

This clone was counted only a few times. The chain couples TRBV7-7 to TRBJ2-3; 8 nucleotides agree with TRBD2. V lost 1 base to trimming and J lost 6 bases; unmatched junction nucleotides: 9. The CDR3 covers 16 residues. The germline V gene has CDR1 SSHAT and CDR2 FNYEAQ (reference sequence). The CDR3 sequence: CASSLGSGGPADTQYF. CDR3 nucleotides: TGTGCCAGCAGCTTAGGGTCGGGAGGGCCCGCCGATACGCAGTATTTT.